This T cell receptor (beta chain) stems from a study of vaccination effects on CD4 cells after COVID-19. The germline gives CDR1 MNHEY, CDR2 SVGAGI. The CDR3 sequence is 15 residues long. With V trimmed by 7 bases and J by 3 bases, 8 bases remained unmatched. Comment on this clone: What it binds is not known.

Generated by immunoSEQ multiplex PCR, the TCRdb table keeps only in-frame clones and is missing some. The sample consists of tens of thousands of clones, about 74% of them appearing once. CD4+ T cell isolation took place after approximately 11 days of culture. The participants, recipients of two vaccine doses, got either BNT162b2 or mRNA-1273. This TCR derives from a human donor who received a COVID-19 vaccine. This chain uses TRBV6-5 with TRBJ1-5; 8 bases match TRBD1. The sequencing here drew on CD4+ T cells from PBMCs cultured without peptide, taken after COVID-19 vaccination. Here the CDR3 DNA reads TGTGCCAGCACTGGGCAGGGGGCTTCCAATCAGCCCCAGCATTTT. This translates into CASTGQGASNQPQHF.